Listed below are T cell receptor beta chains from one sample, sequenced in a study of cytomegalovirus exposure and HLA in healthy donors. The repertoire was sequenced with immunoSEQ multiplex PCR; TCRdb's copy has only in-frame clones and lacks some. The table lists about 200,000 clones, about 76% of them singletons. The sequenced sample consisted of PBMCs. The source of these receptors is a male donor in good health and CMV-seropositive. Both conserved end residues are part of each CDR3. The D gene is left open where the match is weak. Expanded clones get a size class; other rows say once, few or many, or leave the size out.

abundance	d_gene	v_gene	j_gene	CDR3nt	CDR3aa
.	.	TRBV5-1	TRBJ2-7	TGCGCCAGCAGCCCCGGACAGACCTACGAGCAGTACTTC	CASSPGQTYEQYF
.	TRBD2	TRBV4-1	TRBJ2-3	TGCGCCAGCAGCCAACTTCTTACTAGCGGGACTCTCTATACGCAGTATTTT	CASSQLLTSGTLYTQYF
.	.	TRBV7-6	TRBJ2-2	TGTGCCAGCAGCTTAGATCCGGGGGGCCCCACCGGGGAGCTGTTTTTT	CASSLDPGGPTGELFF
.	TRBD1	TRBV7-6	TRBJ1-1	TGTGCCAGCAGCTCGACAGGGGCTGGGGGTGAAGCTTTCTTT	CASSSTGAGGEAFF
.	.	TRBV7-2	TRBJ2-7	TGTGCCAGCAGCTTAGAGCGCGTCTCCTACGAGCAGTACTTC	CASSLERVSYEQYF
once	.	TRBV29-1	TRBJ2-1	TGCAGCGTTGACAGCTCCTACAATGAGCAGTTCTTC	CSVDSSYNEQFF
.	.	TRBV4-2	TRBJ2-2	TGTGCCAGCAGGGACACTTACACCGGGGAGCTGTTTTTT	CASRDTYTGELFF
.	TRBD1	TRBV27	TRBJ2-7	TGTGCCAGCAGTTTCGACAGGGGCTACGAGCAGTACTTC	CASSFDRGYEQYF
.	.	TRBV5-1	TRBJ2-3	TGCGCCAGCAAACTAGGGCTTATAGATACGCAGTATTTT	CASKLGLIDTQYF
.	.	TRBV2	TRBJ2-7	TGTGCCAGCATTAGCCCGCGCGTCTACGAGCAGTACTTC	CASISPRVYEQYF
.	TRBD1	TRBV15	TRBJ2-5	TGTGCCACCAGTAGAAGACAGGGGGCTAAAGCAGAGACCCAGTACTTC	CATSRRQGAKAETQYF
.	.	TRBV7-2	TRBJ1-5	TGTGCCAGCAGCCTCAGCGGTGCGCGCAATCAGCCCCAGCATTTT	CASSLSGARNQPQHF
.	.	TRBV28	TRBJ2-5	TGTGCCAGCAGTTCCGGACAGTCAGGGACCCAGTACTTC	CASSSGQSGTQYF
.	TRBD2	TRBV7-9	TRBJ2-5	TGTGCCAGCAACCCACGGACGGGAGGGCCGGAAGAGACCCAGTACTTC	CASNPRTGGPEETQYF
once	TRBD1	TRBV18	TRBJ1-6	TGTGCCAGCTCACCGCTGGGACAGAGTAATTCACCCCTCCACTTT	CASSPLGQSNSPLHF
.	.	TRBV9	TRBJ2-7	TGTGCCAGCAGCGTAGGGGCGGGATCCTACGAGCAGTACTTC	CASSVGAGSYEQYF
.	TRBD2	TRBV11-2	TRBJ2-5	TGTGCCAGCAGCTCCGGGGGGGCAGAGACCCAGTACTTC	CASSSGGAETQYF
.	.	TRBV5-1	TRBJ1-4	TGCGCCAGCAGCTTGGGGCCGCAGGGGATAAATGAAAAACTGTTTTTT	CASSLGPQGINEKLFF
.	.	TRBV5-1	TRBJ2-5	TGCGCCAGCAGCACTCCTCCGGACCAAGAGACCCAGTACTTC	CASSTPPDQETQYF
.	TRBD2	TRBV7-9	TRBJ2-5	TGTGCCAGCAGCTTTATAGCGGGGGGCCGAGAGACCCAGTACTTC	CASSFIAGGRETQYF
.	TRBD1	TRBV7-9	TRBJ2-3	TGTTCCAGCAGCCAGGGACAGGGGACTAGCACAGATACGCAGTATTTT	CSSSQGQGTSTDTQYF
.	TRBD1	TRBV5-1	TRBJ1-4	TGCGCCAGCAGCTTGGCCGGGACAGGGAATGAAAAACTGTTTTTT	CASSLAGTGNEKLFF
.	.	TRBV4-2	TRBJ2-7	TGTGCCAGCAGCCAAGTGAGCACTAGCAGATATTCCTACGAGCAGTACTTC	CASSQVSTSRYSYEQYF
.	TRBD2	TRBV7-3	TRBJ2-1	TGTGCCAGCAGCTTAAAGTCCGGACTAGCGAATAAGTATGAGCAGTTCTTC	CASSLKSGLANKYEQFF
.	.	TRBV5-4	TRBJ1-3	TGTGCCAGCAGCCAGGACAGACTTAGCTCTGGAAACACCATATATTTT	CASSQDRLSSGNTIYF
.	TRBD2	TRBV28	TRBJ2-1	TGTGCCAGTAGTTTATTTGCTAGCGGGAGGGCTGGGACCTACAATGAGCAGTTCTTC	CASSLFASGRAGTYNEQFF
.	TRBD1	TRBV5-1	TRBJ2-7	TGCGCCAGCAGCCCACCCCCAGGACAGGGGACGTACGAGCAGTACTTC	CASSPPPGQGTYEQYF
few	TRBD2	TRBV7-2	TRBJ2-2	TGTGCCAGCAGGATAGAGGCGGGAGGGCCCACCGGGGAGCTGTTTTTT	CASRIEAGGPTGELFF
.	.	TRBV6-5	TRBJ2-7	TGTGCCAGCAGTTACTCGAGTGAGCAGTACTTC	CASSYSSEQYF
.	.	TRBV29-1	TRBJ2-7	TGCAGCGTTGGGGCAGATCACTACGAGCAGTACTTC	CSVGADHYEQYF
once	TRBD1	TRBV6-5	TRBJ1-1	TGTGCCAGCAGTTTCGGGACAGGGTACACTGAAGCTTTCTTT	CASSFGTGYTEAFF
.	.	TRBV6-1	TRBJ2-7	TGTGCCAGCAGTACCCGGGACACGGCCTACGAGCAGTACTTC	CASSTRDTAYEQYF
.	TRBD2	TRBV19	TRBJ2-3	TGTGCCAGTAGGATAAGCGGGGGCACGCAGTATTTT	CASRISGGTQYF
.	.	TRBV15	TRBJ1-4	TGTGCCACCAGCAGAGTCGGAGGGAGAACAACTAATGAAAAACTGTTTTTT	CATSRVGGRTTNEKLFF
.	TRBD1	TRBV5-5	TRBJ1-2	TGTGCCAGCAGTTTTGACAGGGGCTATGGCTACACCTTC	CASSFDRGYGYTF
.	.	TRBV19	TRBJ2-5	TGTGCCAGTAGCATGCGGCCCCCAACAGAGACCCAGTACTTC	CASSMRPPTETQYF